One sample yielded the 15 T cell receptor beta chains listed below, sequenced in a study of blood T cells in healthy people across ages. The use of a sample-barcoded 5' primer and a J-beta primer mix characterized a second PCR of roughly 7 to 11 cycles. TCRdb processed the 5' RACE reads anew with MiXCR; each CDR3 protein has one entry. The data contain approximately 2,000,000 distinct CDR3 sequences, about two fifths of them singletons. Sequencing was carried out using blood. The receptors were gathered from a human donor in good health.

The chain employs TRBV6-2 or TRBV6-3 and TRBJ1-2; the match to TRBD1 covers 9 bases. The CDR3 has 14 residues. The germline gives CDR1 MNHEY, CDR2 SVGEGT. J gave up 8 bases and V 2 bases, and 6 bases lay outside the gene matches. This CDR3 reads CASSYGTGSFGYTF. DNA of the CDR3: TGTGCCAGCAGTTACGGGACAGGGTCTTTCGGCTACACCTTC.

This rearrangement joins TRBV20-1 to TRBJ1-3, with D unclear. The CDR3 is made up of 14 amino acids. The V gene's germline CDR1 is DFQATT and CDR2 SNEGSKA (reference sequence). Trimming took 3 bases from V and 1 from J, leaving 10 bases between them. The CDR3 loop is CSASDGRSGNTIYF. The CDR3 bases are TGCAGTGCTAGCGACGGGCGTTCTGGAAACACCATATATTTT.

The chain employs TRBV5-1 and TRBJ2-7; TRBD1 might be the D (6 bases). CDR1 and CDR2 from the germline V gene are SGHRS and YFSETQ. The length of the CDR3 is 15 residues. Trimming stripped 3 bases from V and 1 base from J, with 14 bases between. CDR3 loop: CASSSRQVRSYEQYF. The CDR3 coding sequence is TGCGCCAGCAGCTCCAGACAGGTTCGGTCCTACGAGCAGTACTTC. Full variable domain (outside the CDR3, taken from reference TRBV5-1 and TRBJ2-7): KAGVTQTPRYLIKTRGQQVTLSCSPISGHRSVSWYQQTPGQGLQFLFEYFSETQRNKGNFPGRFSGRQFSNSRSEMNVSTLELGDSALYLCASSSRQVRSYEQYFGPGTRLTVT.

In this sample, this clonotype turned up a few times. The chain recombines TRBV25-1 with TRBJ1-4; D unclear. Looked up from germline, CDR1 is MGHDK and CDR2 is SYGVNS. Trimming left V 1 base short and J 3 bases short, with 12 bases between. This CDR3 is 16 amino acids long. DNA of the CDR3: TGTGCCAGCAGTGAATTTGAGCGTTCGCCTAATGAAAAACTGTTTTTT. Protein: CASSEFERSPNEKLFF.

This clonotype was found a few times. The chain uses TRBV20-1 and TRBJ2-6, with D perhaps TRBD1 (8 bases). The CDR3 has 18 amino acids. From germline, CDR1 is DFQATT and CDR2 SNEGSKA (reference sequence). Deletions cut 0 bases from V and 2 bases from J, with 17 bases between. CDR3 DNA: TGCAGTGCTAGAGATCGTGGACAGGGAGGGGCTGGGGCCAACGTCCTGACTTTC. Encoded protein: CSARDRGQGGAGANVLTF.

This clonotype was seen only a few times. The CDR3 here is CSVPGQGHHEQYF. Written as DNA, the CDR3 is TGCAGCGTCCCGGGACAGGGGCACCACGAGCAGTACTTC. The chain joins TRBV29-1 to TRBJ2-7; 10 bases are shared with TRBD1. CDR3 length equals 13 residues. The V gene end was trimmed by 6 bases and the J gene end by 5 bases; junction bases not matched to a gene: 7. Germline-derived CDR1 and CDR2 are SQVTM and ANQGSEA.

Notes on this clonotype: Germline and junction disagree at one end, which may indicate a read error. V gene TRBV18 combines with J gene TRBJ2-1, with D hard to call. This CDR3 has 13 amino acids. CDR1 and CDR2 (germline): KGHSH, LQKENI. The CDR3 reads CASSPNGYNEQVF. The CDR3 DNA sequence: TGTGCCAGCTCACCAAACGGTTACAATGAGCAGGTCTTC.

The gene calls are TRBV10-3 and TRBJ2-5, with 15 bases matching TRBD2. This CDR3 is built from 15 residues. Germline assignment: CDR1 ENHRY and CDR2 SYGVKD. Losses at the gene ends were 3 bases for V and 6 bases for J; bases not matched to a gene: 2. DNA for the CDR3: TGTGCCATCAGTGACGGGACTAGCGGGGGGAAGACCCAGTACTTC. Residues: CAISDGTSGGKTQYF.

The rearrangement joins TRBV4-2 to TRBJ2-5; a possible D gene is TRBD2 (5 bases). The end of the DNA aligns better with TRBJ2-7, so the J call may be wrong. Germline CDR1 LGHNA, CDR2 YNFKEQ. The CDR3 contains 15 residues. The CDR3, as DNA: TGTGCCAGCAGCCAACGGGAAGGAATCTCCTACGAGCAGTACTTC. It codes for CASSQREGISYEQYF.

The rearrangement uses TRBV7-6 and TRBJ2-1, with D possibly TRBD1 on 6 matching bases. V was pared by 5 bases and J by 8 bases, with 13 bases between. CDR1 is SGHVS, CDR2 FNYEAQ, per germline. This CDR3 has 13 amino acids. Here the CDR3 DNA reads TGTGCCAGCAGCCGAACCCGACAGGATGAGCAGTTCTTC. Translating it yields CASSRTRQDEQFF.

This clonotype was picked up many times. The chain uses TRBV12-3 or TRBV12-4 and TRBJ1-3, with no clear D. V lost 1 base to trimming and J lost 6 bases, with 7 bases between them. This CDR3 comprises 13 residues. DNA of the CDR3: TGTGCCAGCAGTTTAGAACAGATAAACACCATATATTTT. Translated: CASSLEQINTIYF.

The chain joins TRBV5-5 to TRBJ1-4; maybe TRBD1 (5 bases). The length of the CDR3 is 15 residues. CDR1 is SGHKS, CDR2 YYEKEE, per germline (reference sequence). Trimming removed 0 bases at V and 8 bases at J, with 14 bases between. The CDR3 DNA sequence: TGTGCCAGCAGCTTGGACCGGGGCGGAGGCGAAAAACTGTTTTTT. Translation gives CASSLDRGGGEKLFF. Using reference TRBV5-5 and TRBJ1-4 for the parts outside the CDR3, the full variable domain is DAGVTQSPTHLIKTRGQQVTLRCSPISGHKSVSWYQQVLGQGPQFIFQYYEKEERGRGNFPDRFSARQFPNYSSELNVNALLLGDSALYLCASSLDRGGGEKLFFGSGTQLSVL.

The V call is TRBV12-5, the J call TRBJ2-7, with D possibly matching TRBD1 (6 bases). V gave up 6 bases and J gave up 3 bases, with 18 bases separating them. CDR3 length: 15 residues. The germline CDR1 and CDR2 sequences are LGHNT and FRNRAP. CDR3 in amino acids: CASGLTGTGFYEQYF. The CDR3 bases are TGTGCTAGTGGCCTCACGGGTACAGGGTTCTACGAGCAGTACTTC.

The gene calls are TRBV29-1 and TRBJ1-2, with D maybe TRBD1 (6 bases). In germline, CDR1 is SQVTM, CDR2 ANQGSEA. Trimming shortened V by 3 bases and J by 6 bases, and 14 bases separated the two germline ends. The CDR3 contains 13 residues. The CDR3, as DNA: TGCAGCGTTGACATAGGGGGTGCGGATGGCTACACCTTC. Protein sequence: CSVDIGGADGYTF. Full variable domain (missing parts from reference TRBV29-1 and TRBJ1-2): SAVISQKPSRDICQRGTSLTIQCQVDSQVTMMFWYRQQPGQSLTLIATANQGSEATYESGFVIDKFPISRPNLTFSTLTVSNMSPEDSSIYLCSVDIGGADGYTFGSGTRLTVV.

This clonotype occurred once. The V gene is TRBV7-9, the J gene TRBJ1-2, with D perhaps TRBD1 (6 bases). The V gene's germline CDR1 is SEHNR and CDR2 FQNEAQ (reference sequence). This CDR3 has 12 residues. The germline V and J ends were trimmed by 0 bases and 10 bases, with 9 bases remaining between them. CDR3 DNA sequence: TGTGCCAGCAGCTTAGCGTTGGGGGCCTACACCTTC. This codes for CASSLALGAYTF.